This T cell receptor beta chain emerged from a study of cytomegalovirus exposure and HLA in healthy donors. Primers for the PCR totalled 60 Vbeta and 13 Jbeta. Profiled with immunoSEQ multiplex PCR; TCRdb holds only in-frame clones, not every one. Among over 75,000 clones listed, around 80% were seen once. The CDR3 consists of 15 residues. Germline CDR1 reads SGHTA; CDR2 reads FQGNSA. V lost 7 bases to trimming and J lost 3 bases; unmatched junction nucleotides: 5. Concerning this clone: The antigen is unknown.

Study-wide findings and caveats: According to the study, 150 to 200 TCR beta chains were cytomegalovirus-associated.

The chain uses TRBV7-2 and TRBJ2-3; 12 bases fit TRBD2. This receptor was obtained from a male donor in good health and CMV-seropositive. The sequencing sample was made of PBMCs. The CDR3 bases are TGTGCCAGCACCGAGGGACTAGCGGGTACAGATACGCAGTATTTT. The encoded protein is CASTEGLAGTDTQYF.